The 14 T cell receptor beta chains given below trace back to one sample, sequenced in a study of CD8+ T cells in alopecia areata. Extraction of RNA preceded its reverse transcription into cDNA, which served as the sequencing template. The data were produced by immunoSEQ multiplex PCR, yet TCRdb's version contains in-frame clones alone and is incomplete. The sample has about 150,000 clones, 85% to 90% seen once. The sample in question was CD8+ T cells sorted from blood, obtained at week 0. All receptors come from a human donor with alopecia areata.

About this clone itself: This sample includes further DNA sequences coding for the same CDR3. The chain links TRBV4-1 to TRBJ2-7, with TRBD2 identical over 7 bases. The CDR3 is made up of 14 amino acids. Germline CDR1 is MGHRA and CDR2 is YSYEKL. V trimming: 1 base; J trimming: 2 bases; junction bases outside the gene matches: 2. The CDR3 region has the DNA TGCGCCAGCAGCCAAGGGAGCGGGACCTACGAGCAGTACTTC. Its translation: CASSQGSGTYEQYF.

CDR3 nucleotide sequence: TGCAGCGTGATTGATGCCGAGCGGGTCCACTCCTACGAGCAGTACTTC. This encodes CSVIDAERVHSYEQYF. The rearrangement links TRBV29-1 to TRBJ2-5; tentatively, D is TRBD2 (6 bases). The tail of the sequence fits TRBJ2-7 better, so the J call may be wrong. Germline CDR1 SQVTM, CDR2 ANQGSEA. This CDR3 is 16 amino acids long.

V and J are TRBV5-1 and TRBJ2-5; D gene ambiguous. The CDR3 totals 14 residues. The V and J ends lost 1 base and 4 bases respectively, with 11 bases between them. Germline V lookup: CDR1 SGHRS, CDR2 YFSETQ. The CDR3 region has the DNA TGCGCCAGCAGCTTGTTATTACGAGGAGAGACCCAGTACTTC. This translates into CASSLLLRGETQYF.

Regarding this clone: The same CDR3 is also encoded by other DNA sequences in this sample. CDR3 nucleotides: TGTGCCACCAGCAGAGATTCTGGGGCCAACGTCCTGACTTTC. Its translation is CATSRDSGANVLTF. The gene calls are TRBV15 and TRBJ2-6; D gene uncertain. With 0 bases removed from V and 1 base from J, the gap between germline ends came to 1 base. Germline V lookup: CDR1 LNHNV, CDR2 YYDKDF (reference sequence). The CDR3 totals 14 residues.

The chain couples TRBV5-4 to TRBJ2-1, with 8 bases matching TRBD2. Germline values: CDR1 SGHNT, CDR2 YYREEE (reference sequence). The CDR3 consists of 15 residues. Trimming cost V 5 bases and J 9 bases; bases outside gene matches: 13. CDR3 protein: CASSWGLGSMGEQFF. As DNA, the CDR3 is TGTGCCAGCAGTTGGGGACTAGGAAGTATGGGTGAGCAGTTCTTC.

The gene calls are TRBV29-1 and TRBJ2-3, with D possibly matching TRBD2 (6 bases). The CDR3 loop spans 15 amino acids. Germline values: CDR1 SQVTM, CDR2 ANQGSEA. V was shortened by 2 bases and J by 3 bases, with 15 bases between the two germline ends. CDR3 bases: TGCAGCGTTGAATCCCACGGGACTTCAACAGATACGCAGTATTTT. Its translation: CSVESHGTSTDTQYF.

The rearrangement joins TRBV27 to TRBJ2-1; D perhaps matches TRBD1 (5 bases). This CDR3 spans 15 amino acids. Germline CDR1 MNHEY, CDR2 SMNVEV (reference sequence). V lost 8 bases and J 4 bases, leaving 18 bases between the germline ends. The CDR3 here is CASSNSVRAYNEQFF. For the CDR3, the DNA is TGTGCCAGCTCAAACTCGGTCAGGGCGTACAATGAGCAGTTCTTC.

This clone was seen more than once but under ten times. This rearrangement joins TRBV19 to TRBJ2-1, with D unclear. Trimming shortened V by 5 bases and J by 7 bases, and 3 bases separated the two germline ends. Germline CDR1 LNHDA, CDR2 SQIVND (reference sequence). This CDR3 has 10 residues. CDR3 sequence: CASSGNEQFF. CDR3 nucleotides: TGTGCCAGTAGTGGGAATGAGCAGTTCTTC. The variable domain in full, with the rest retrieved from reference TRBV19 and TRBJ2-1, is DGGITQSPKYLFRKEGQNVTLSCEQNLNHDAMYWYRQDPGQGLRLIYYSQIVNDFQKGDIAEGYSVSREKKESFPLTVTSAQKNPTAFYLCASSGNEQFFGPGTRLTVL.

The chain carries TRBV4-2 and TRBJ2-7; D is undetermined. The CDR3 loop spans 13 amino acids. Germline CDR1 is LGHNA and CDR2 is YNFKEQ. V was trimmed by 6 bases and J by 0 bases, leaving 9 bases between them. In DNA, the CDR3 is TGTGCCAGCAGTCTTAGCTTCTCCTACGAGCAGTACTTC. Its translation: CASSLSFSYEQYF.

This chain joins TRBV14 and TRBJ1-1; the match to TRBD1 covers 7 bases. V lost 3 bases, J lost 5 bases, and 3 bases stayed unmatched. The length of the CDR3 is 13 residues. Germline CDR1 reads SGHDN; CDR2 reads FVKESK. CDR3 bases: TGTGCCAGCAGCCAGGGACAGCCAACTGAAGCTTTCTTT. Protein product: CASSQGQPTEAFF.

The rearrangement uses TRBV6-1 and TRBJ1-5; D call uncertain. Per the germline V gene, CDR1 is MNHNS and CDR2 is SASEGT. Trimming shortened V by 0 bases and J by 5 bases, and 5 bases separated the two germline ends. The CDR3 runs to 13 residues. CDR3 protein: CASSEALYQPQHF. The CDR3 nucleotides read TGTGCCAGCAGTGAAGCTCTTTATCAGCCCCAGCATTTT.

CDR3 region: CASSLLRDRVYEQYF. CDR3 DNA: TGTGCCAGCAGTTTGCTCCGGGACAGGGTTTACGAGCAGTACTTC. The chain is built from TRBV6-5 and TRBJ2-7; 9 bases agree with TRBD1. V lost 4 bases and J lost 4; bases outside the gene matches: 8. Germline assignment: CDR1 MNHEY and CDR2 SVGAGI. This CDR3 is 15 amino acids long.

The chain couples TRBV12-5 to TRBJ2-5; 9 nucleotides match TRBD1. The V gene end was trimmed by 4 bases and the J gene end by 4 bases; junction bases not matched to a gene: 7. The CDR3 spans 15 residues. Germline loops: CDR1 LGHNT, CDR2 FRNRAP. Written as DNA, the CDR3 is TGTGCTAGTGGTTCCCCCGGGACAGGGATAGAGACCCAGTACTTC. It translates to CASGSPGTGIETQYF.

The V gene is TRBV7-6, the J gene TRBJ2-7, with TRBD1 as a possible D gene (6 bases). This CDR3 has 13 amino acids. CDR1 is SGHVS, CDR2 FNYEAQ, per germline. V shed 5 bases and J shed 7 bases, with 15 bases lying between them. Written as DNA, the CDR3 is TGTGCCAGCAGCGACCGGGACACGGGGGAGCAGTACTTC. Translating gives CASSDRDTGEQYF.